These 11 T cell receptor beta chains originate from one sample sequenced in a study of response to subunit inactivated influenza vaccine (dated by TCRdb to 2016 to 2018). The library was made by RT-PCR. The sequencer listed for this sample is Illumina HiSeq 2500. The public reads were reanalyzed by TCRdb: fastp trimming at Q25, MiXCR alignment, in-frame beta chains only. Here each entry gathers all rows of one CDR3 protein and keeps the most common genes and DNA. For this sample the table gives approximately 500,000 distinct CDR3 sequences, of which roughly 13% were detected only once. 10% to 15% of the sample comes from the top ten. The time point label here, explained by the study, means: approximately 40 days after influenza vaccine administration. This sample comprised PBMCs from blood, obtained roughly 46 days after vaccination. These receptors were obtained from a man in his fifties who received an inactivated influenza vaccine. Donor details come from another sample of the same person, matched by shared clones.

V usage is TRBV20-1 and J usage is TRBJ2-3; D unresolved. CDR3 length equals 13 residues. Germline assignment: CDR1 DFQATT and CDR2 SNEGSKA (reference sequence). The V and J ends lost 1 base and 4 bases respectively, with 9 bases between them. DNA for the CDR3: TGCAGTGCTAGAGTTTCGGCTCCAGATACGCAGTATTTT. Its translation is CSARVSAPDTQYF.

This clonotype was detected a few times. V is TRBV7-9 and J is TRBJ1-1; D gene ambiguous. This CDR3 region has 13 residues. V was trimmed by 4 bases and J by 4 bases, leaving 10 bases between them. Germline V gene data show CDR1 as SEHNR and CDR2 as FQNEAQ (reference sequence). The CDR3 sequence is CASSSEAGTEAFF. Written as DNA, the CDR3 is TGTGCCAGCAGCTCCGAGGCGGGCACTGAAGCTTTCTTT.

This chain uses TRBV20-1 with TRBJ2-7; D is possibly TRBD2 (6 bases). Trimming cost V 3 bases and J 2 bases, with 17 bases left between them. The CDR3 runs 15 residues. Per germline, CDR1 DFQATT and CDR2 SNEGSKA (reference sequence). The CDR3 is CSASPPRDSAYEQYF. The CDR3 nucleotides read TGCAGTGCTAGCCCGCCTCGGGACTCAGCCTACGAGCAGTACTTC.

This clonotype turned up a few times. This chain connects TRBV11-2 to TRBJ2-3; D is uncertain. Germline CDR1 and CDR2: SGHAT and FQNNGV. This CDR3 spans 15 amino acids. Deletions cut 0 bases from V and 2 bases from J, with 9 bases between. CDR3 DNA sequence: TGTGCCAGCAGCTTAGAAAGGTATACCACAGATACGCAGTATTTT. Protein product: CASSLERYTTDTQYF.

This chain connects TRBV11-2 to TRBJ2-1; 14 bases map to TRBD2. V lost 5 bases to trimming and J lost 7 bases; unmatched junction nucleotides: 7. The CDR3 is made up of 16 amino acids. Germline CDR1 and CDR2: SGHAT and FQNNGV. The CDR3 reads CASSPRRLAGGNEQFF. The CDR3 nucleotides read TGTGCCAGCAGCCCTAGAAGACTAGCGGGGGGGAATGAGCAGTTCTTC.

The rearrangement uses TRBV11-2 and TRBJ2-5, with 8 bases matching TRBD1. CDR1 is SGHAT, CDR2 FQNNGV, per germline. The CDR3 length is 17 residues. With 6 bases clipped from V and 2 bases from J, the junction kept 14 bases outside the gene matches. DNA for the CDR3: TGTGCCAGCAGTCAAAGGTGGGACAGGCCTTTTCAAGAGACCCAGTACTTC. Amino acids: CASSQRWDRPFQETQYF.

The table lists this clonotype with a few counts. J is TRBJ2-2 and V is TRBV12-3 or TRBV12-4; no clear D gene. Deletions cut 3 bases from V and 4 bases from J, with 9 bases between. This CDR3 comprises 14 residues. Here the CDR3 DNA reads TGTGCCAGCAGTTTGTCCTACGGCACCGGGGAGCTGTTTTTT. Its translation: CASSLSYGTGELFF.

This clonotype came up a few times. This chain joins TRBV29-1 and TRBJ2-5, with 12 bases lining up with TRBD2. Germline CDR1 is SQVTM and CDR2 is ANQGSEA. V was clipped by 7 bases and J by 2 bases; unmatched bases: 14. The CDR3 extends over 17 amino acids. For the CDR3, the DNA is TGCAGCGAAGTGGGGGGTCTAGCGGGAGGGCGTCAAGAGACCCAGTACTTC. Its protein product is CSEVGGLAGGRQETQYF.

This clonotype appeared many times. Germline is not matched at one junction end, which may reflect a read error. The chain uses TRBV5-1 and TRBJ2-5; TRBD2 is a possible D gene (6 bases). This CDR3 spans 14 amino acids. Germline CDR1 is SGHRS and CDR2 is YFSETQ. The CDR3 region has the DNA TGTGCCAGCAGTTTGGGGGGAGGAGAAGAGACCCAGTACTTC. Translated, it gives CASSLGGGEETQYF.

This clonotype was counted ten times or more. V gene TRBV4-3 combines with J gene TRBJ2-5; 8 nucleotides line up with TRBD2. The J segment lost 4 bases and the V segment lost 1 base, leaving 14 bases of the junction unmatched. CDR1 is LGHNA and CDR2 is YSLEER in the germline V gene. This CDR3 comprises 18 residues. The CDR3 nucleotides are TGCGCCAGCAGCCAAGCCCTGGATTCGGGGGGGCCTCTAGAGACCCAGTACTTC. It encodes CASSQALDSGGPLETQYF.

V is TRBV12-3 or TRBV12-4 and J is TRBJ2-2, with D perhaps matching TRBD1 or TRBD2 (5 bases each). Trimming removed 1 base from V and 2 bases from J, with 8 bases in between. The CDR3 runs to 15 residues. The CDR3 protein is CASSLGGFNTGELFF. The CDR3 DNA reads TGTGCCAGCAGTTTAGGGGGGTTTAACACCGGGGAGCTGTTTTTT.